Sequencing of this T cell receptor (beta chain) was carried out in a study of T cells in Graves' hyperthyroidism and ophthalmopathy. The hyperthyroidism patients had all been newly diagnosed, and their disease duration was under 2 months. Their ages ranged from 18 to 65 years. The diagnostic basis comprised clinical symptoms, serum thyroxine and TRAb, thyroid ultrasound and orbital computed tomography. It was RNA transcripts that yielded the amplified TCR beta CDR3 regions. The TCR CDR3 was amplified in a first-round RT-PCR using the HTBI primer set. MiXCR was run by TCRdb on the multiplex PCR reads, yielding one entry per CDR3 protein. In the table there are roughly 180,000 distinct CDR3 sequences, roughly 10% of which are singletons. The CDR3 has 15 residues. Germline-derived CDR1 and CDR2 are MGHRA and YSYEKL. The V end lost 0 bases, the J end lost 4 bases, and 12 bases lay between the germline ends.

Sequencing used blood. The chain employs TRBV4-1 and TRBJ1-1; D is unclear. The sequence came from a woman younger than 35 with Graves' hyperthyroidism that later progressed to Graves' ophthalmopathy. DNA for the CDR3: TGCGCCAGCAGCCAAGATCGGGGAATGAGCACTGAAGCTTTCTTT. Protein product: CASSQDRGMSTEAFF.